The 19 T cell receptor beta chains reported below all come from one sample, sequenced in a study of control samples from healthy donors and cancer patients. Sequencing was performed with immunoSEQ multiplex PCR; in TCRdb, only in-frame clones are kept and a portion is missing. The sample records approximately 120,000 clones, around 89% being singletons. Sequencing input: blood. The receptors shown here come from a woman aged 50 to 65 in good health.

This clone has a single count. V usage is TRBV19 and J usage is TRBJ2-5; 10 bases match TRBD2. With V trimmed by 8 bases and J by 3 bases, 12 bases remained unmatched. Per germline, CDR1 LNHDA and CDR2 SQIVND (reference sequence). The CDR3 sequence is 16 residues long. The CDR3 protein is CASQPGTSVRKETQYF. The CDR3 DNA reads TGTGCCAGTCAACCCGGGACTAGCGTACGTAAAGAGACCCAGTACTTC.

The CDR3 sequence: CASSSTRRQSYNEQFF. In DNA, the CDR3 is TGTGCCAGCAGTTCGACTAGAAGGCAGTCCTACAATGAGCAGTTCTTC. The chain has TRBV27 and TRBJ2-1, with D maybe TRBD2 (6 bases). V lost 4 bases and J lost 1, with 14 bases in between. This CDR3 is built from 16 residues. Germline-derived CDR1 and CDR2 are MNHEY and SMNVEV (reference sequence).

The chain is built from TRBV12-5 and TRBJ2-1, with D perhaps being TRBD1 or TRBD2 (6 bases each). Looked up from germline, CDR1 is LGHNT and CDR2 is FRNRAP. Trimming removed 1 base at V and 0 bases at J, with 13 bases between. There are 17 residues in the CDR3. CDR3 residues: CASGLARGESSYNEQFF. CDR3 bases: TGTGCTAGTGGTTTGGCGAGGGGGGAGAGCTCCTACAATGAGCAGTTCTTC.

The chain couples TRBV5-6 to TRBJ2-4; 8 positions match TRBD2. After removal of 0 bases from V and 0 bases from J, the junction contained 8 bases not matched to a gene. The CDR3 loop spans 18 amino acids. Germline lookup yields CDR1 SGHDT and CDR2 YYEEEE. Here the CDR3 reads CASSLARSGGIAKNIQYF. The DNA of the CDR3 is TGTGCCAGCAGCTTGGCGCGGAGCGGGGGTATAGCCAAAAACATTCAGTACTTC. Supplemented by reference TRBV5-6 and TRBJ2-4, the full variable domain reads DAGVTQSPTHLIKTRGQQVTLRCSPKSGHDTVSWYQQALGQGPQFIFQYYEEEERQRGNFPDRFSGHQFPNYSSELNVNALLLGDSALYLCASSLARSGGIAKNIQYFGAGTRLSVL.

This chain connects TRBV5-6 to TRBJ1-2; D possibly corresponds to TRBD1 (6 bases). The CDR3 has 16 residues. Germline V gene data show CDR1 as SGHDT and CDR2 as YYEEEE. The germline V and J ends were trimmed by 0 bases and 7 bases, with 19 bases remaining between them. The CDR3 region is CASSLGPTGFFFGYTF. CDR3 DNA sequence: TGTGCCAGCAGCTTGGGACCCACAGGGTTCTTTTTTGGCTACACCTTC. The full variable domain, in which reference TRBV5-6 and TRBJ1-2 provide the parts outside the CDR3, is DAGVTQSPTHLIKTRGQQVTLRCSPKSGHDTVSWYQQALGQGPQFIFQYYEEEERQRGNFPDRFSGHQFPNYSSELNVNALLLGDSALYLCASSLGPTGFFFGYTFGSGTRLTVV.

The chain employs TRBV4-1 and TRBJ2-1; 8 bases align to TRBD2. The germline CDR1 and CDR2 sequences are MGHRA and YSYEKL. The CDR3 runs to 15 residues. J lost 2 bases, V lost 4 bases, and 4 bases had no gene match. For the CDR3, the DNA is TGCGCCAGCAGCCGAGACGGGAGGGCCTACAATGAGCAGTTCTTC. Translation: CASSRDGRAYNEQFF.

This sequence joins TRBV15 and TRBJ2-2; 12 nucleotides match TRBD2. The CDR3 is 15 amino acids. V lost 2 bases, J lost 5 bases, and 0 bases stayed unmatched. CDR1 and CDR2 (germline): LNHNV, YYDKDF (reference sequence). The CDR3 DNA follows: TGTGCCACCAGCAGACTAGCGGGGGGGACCGGGGAGCTGTTTTTT. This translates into CATSRLAGGTGELFF.

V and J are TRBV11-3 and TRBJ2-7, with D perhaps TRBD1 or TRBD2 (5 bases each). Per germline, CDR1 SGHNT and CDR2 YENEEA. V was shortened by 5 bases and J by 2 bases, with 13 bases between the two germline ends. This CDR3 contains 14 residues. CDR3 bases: TGTGCCAGCAGCCCCCGGGACGGGACCTACGAGCAGTACTTC. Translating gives CASSPRDGTYEQYF.

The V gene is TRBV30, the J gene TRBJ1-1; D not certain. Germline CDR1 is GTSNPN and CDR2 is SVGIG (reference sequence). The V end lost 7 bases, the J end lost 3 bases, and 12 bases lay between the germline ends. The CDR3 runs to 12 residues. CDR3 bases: TGTGCCTTCGGGGAGCAGCACACTGAAGCTTTCTTT. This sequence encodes CAFGEQHTEAFF.

DNA of the CDR3: TGTGCCAGCAGCCAAGTGGCGAGCGACAATGAGCAGTTCTTC. It yields the protein CASSQVASDNEQFF. The chain has TRBV4-2 and TRBJ2-1; the D is unclear. The CDR3 consists of 14 residues. V lost 1 base, J lost 5 bases, and 9 bases lay in between. Germline V gene lookup returns CDR1 LGHNA and CDR2 YNFKEQ.

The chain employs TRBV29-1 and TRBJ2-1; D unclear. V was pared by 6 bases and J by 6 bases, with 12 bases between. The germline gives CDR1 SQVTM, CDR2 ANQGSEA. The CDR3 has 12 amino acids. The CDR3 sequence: CSVTLSGNEQFF. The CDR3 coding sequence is TGCAGCGTGACGTTGTCAGGCAATGAGCAGTTCTTC.

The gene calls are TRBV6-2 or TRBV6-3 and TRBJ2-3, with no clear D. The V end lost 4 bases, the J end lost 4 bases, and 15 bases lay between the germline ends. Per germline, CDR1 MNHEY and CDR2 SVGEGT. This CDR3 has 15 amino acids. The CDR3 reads CASSSRLGTADTQYF. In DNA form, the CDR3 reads TGTGCCAGCAGTTCGAGGCTGGGAACAGCAGATACGCAGTATTTT.

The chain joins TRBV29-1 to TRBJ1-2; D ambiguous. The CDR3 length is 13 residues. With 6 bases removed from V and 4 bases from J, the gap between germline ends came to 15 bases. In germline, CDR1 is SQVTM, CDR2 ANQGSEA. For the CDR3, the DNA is TGCAGCGTGGCCTCGACTGACTTCTATGGCTACACCTTC. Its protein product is CSVASTDFYGYTF. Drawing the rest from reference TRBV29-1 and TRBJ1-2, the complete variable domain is SAVISQKPSRDICQRGTSLTIQCQVDSQVTMMFWYRQQPGQSLTLIATANQGSEATYESGFVIDKFPISRPNLTFSTLTVSNMSPEDSSIYLCSVASTDFYGYTFGSGTRLTVV.

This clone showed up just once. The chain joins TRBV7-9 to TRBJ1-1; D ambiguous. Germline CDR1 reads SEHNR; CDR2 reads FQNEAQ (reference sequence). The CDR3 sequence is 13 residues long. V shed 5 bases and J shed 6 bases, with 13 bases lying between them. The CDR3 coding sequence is TGTGCCAGCAGCCCACAAGGAAAAGCTGAAGCTTTCTTT. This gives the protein CASSPQGKAEAFF.

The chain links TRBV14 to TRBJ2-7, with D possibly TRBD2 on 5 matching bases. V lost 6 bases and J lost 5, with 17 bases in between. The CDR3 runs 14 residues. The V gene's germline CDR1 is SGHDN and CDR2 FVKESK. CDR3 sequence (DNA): TGTGCCAGCAGTCAATTGATGCGGGTCCACGAGCAGTACTTC. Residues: CASSQLMRVHEQYF.

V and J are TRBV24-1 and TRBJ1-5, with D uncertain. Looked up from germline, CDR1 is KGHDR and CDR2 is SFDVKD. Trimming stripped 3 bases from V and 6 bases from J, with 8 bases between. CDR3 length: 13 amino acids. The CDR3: CATSDRVAQPQHF. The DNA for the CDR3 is TGTGCCACCAGTGATCGAGTCGCTCAGCCCCAGCATTTT.

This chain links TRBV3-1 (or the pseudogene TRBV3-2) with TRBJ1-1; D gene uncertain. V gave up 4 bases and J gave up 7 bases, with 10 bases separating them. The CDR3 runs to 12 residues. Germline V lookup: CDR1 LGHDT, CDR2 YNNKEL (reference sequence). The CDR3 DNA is TGTGCCAGCAGCCTCGCGCGGGGTGAAGCTTTCTTT. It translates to CASSLARGEAFF.

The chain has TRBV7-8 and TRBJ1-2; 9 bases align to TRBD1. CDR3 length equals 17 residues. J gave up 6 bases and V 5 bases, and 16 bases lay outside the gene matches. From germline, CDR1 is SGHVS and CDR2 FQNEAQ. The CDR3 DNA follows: TGTGCCAGCAGCCGACTCGGGACAGGGTTATCCCCGGATGGCTACACCTTC. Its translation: CASSRLGTGLSPDGYTF.

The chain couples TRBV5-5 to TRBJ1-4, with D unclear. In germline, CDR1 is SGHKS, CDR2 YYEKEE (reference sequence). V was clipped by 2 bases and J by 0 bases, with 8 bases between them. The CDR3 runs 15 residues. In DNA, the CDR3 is TGTGCCAGCAGCTTATGGGTTGCAACTAATGAAAAACTGTTTTTT. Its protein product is CASSLWVATNEKLFF.